This T cell receptor beta chain originates from a study of tissue T cells after allogeneic stem cell transplantation. Study results and caveats: Across patients, clones rarely overlapped, yet motif clusters were shared tissue-specifically. Limitations included a small, clinically heterogeneous cohort and limited sampling depth.

Sample share makes this clone medium-sized. Antigen specificity is unknown. The gene names given are mouse names. The read ends 1 residue early relative to the CDR3; the germline J gene fills the gap. This sample's time point: mouse harvest day 14 after allogeneic transplant. Mouse grafts combined 10^7 T-cell-depleted bone marrow cells with 10^6 splenic CD5+ T cells. Tissues came from B6→BALB/c major-mismatch GVHD mice at day 7 or 14. The CDR3 contains 12 residues. V gave up 4 bases and J gave up 4 bases, with 4 bases separating them. The germline CDR1 and CDR2 sequences are SGHND and FRSKSL. TCRdb's copy holds only in-frame clones and misses some; the assay was immunoSEQ multiplex PCR. The data show more than 6,000 clones, with over 30% seen just once and nearly 6.5% held by the top ten.

The receptor was derived from a female BALB/c mouse given C57BL/6 T cells with graft-versus-host disease after an allogeneic hematopoietic cell transplant. The chain uses TRBV15 and TRBJ1-4; D is uncertain. Sequenced: skin. The CDR3 sequence: CASSSNNERLFF. CDR3 bases read: TGTGCCAGCAGTTCCAACAACGAAAGATTATTT.